This T cell receptor beta chain was obtained from a study of early T cells in non-severe SARS-CoV-2 infection. cDNA molecules, individually, were tagged with unique molecular identifiers. MiXCR, applied by TCRdb to the 5' RACE reads, yields one record per CDR3 protein. Among more than 95,000 distinct CDR3 sequences listed, approximately 9.9% were seen once. This clonotype was observed many times. Its antigen is currently unknown. Notes on the study in general: Clonotype matching in VDJdb favored anti-spike CD8 responses and did not capture private and CD4 specificities.

The source was whole blood, collected at baseline. This clonotype originated in an adult who was a healthcare worker with PCR-confirmed SARS-CoV-2 infection or an uninfected control (not recorded which).

DNA of the CDR3: TGTGCCAGCAGTTTATTTAGGTGGGGCTACACCTTC. This translates into CASSLFRWGYTF. V and J are TRBV28 and TRBJ1-2; D unclear. The CDR3 has 12 residues. Trimming left V 1 base short and J 8 bases short, with 8 bases between. In germline, CDR1 is MDHEN, CDR2 SYDVKM.